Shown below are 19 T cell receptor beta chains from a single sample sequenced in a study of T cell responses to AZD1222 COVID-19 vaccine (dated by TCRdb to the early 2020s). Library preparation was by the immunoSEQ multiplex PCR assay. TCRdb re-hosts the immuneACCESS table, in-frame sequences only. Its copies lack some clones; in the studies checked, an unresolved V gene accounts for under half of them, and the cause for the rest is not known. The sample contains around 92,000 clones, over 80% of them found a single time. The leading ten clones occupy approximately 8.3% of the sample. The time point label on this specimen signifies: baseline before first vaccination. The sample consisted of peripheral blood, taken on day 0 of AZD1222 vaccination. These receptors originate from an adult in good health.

DNA of the CDR3: TGTGCCAGCAGTTCTATTAGGGACAGGGAAAGACGTAAAACTAATGAAAAACTGTTTTTT. This encodes CASSSIRDRERRKTNEKLFF. The gene calls are TRBV28 and TRBJ1-4; 9 bases agree with TRBD1. The junction had 16 bases not matched to a gene; V was cut back by 4 bases and J by 1 base. CDR1 is MDHEN, CDR2 SYDVKM, per germline. The CDR3 contains 20 residues.

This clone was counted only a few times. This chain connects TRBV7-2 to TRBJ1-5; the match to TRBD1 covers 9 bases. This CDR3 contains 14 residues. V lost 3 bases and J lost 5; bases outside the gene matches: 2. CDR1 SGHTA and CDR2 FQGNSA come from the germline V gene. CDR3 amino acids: CASSFDRGDQPQHF. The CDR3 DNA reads TGTGCCAGCAGCTTCGACAGGGGGGATCAGCCCCAGCATTTT.

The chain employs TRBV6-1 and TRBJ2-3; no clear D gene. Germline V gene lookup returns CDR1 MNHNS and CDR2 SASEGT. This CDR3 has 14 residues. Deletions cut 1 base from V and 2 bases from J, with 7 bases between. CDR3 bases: TGTGCCAGCAGTGAAGGGCAGCACACAGATACGCAGTATTTT. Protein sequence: CASSEGQHTDTQYF.

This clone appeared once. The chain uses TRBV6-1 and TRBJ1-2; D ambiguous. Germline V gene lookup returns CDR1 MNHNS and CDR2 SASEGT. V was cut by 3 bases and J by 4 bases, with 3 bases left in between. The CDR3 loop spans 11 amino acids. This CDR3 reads CASSEAYGYTF. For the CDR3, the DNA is TGTGCCAGCAGTGAGGCCTATGGCTACACCTTC.

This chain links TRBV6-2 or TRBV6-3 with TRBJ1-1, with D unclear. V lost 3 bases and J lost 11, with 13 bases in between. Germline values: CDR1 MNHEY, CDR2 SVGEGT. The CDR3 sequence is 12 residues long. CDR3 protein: CASSYWRFLAFF. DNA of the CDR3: TGTGCCAGCAGTTATTGGAGGTTTTTGGCTTTCTTT.

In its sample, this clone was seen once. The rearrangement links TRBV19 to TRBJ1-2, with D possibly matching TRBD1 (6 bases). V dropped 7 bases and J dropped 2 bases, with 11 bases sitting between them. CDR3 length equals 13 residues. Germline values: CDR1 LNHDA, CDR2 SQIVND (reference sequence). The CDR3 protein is CASTPDRNYGYTF. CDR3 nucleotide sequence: TGTGCCAGTACCCCAGACAGGAACTATGGCTACACCTTC.

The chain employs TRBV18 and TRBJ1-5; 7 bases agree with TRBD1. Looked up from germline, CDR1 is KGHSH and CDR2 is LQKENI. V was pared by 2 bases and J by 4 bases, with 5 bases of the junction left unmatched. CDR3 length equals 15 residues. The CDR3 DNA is TGTGCCAGCTCACCATCAGCAGGGGGTAATCAGCCCCAGCATTTT. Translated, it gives CASSPSAGGNQPQHF.

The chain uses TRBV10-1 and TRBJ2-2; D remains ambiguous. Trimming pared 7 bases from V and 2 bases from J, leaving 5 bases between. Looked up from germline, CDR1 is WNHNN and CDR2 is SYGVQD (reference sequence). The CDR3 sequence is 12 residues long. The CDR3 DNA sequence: TGCGCCAGCATAACTAACACCGGGGAGCTGTTTTTT. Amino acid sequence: CASITNTGELFF.

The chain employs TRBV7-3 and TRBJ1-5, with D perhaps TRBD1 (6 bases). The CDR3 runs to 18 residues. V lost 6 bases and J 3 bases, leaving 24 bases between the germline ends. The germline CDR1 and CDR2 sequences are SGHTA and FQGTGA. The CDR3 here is CASRPILNYRAPNQPQHF. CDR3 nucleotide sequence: TGTGCCAGCAGACCCATTCTAAATTACAGGGCCCCCAATCAGCCCCAGCATTTT.

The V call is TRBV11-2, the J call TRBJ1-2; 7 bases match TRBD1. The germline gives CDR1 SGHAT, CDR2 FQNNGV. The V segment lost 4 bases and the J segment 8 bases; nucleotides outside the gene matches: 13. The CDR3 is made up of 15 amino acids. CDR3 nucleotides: TGTGCCAGCAGCTCGTACAGGGGACAAAGGGGAGGCTACACCTTC. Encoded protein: CASSSYRGQRGGYTF.

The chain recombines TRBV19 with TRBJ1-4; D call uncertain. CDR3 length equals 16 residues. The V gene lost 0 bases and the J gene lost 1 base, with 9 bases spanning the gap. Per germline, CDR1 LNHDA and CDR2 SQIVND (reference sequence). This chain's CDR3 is CASSIDRRVTNEKLFF. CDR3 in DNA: TGTGCCAGTAGTATAGATAGAAGGGTAACTAATGAAAAACTGTTTTTT.

The CDR3 nucleotides read TGTGCCAGCAGCTTGGGACGTGGAGGATTAGAGACCCAGTACTTC. Protein sequence: CASSLGRGGLETQYF. The gene calls are TRBV7-9 and TRBJ2-5; D assignment may be TRBD1 or TRBD2 (5 bases each). Trimming pared 3 bases from V and 4 bases from J, leaving 15 bases between. The CDR3 runs to 15 residues. Germline CDR1 SEHNR, CDR2 FQNEAQ (reference sequence).

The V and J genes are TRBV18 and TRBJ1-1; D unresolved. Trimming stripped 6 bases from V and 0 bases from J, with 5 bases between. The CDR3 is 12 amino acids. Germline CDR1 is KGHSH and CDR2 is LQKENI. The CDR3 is CASSPMNTEAFF. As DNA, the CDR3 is TGTGCCAGCTCTCCCATGAACACTGAAGCTTTCTTT.

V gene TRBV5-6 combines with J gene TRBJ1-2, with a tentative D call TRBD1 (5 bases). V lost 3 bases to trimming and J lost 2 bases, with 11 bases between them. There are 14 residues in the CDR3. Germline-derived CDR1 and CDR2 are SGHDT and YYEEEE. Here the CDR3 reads CASSWGTANYGYTF. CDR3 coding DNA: TGTGCCAGCAGCTGGGGGACGGCCAACTATGGCTACACCTTC.

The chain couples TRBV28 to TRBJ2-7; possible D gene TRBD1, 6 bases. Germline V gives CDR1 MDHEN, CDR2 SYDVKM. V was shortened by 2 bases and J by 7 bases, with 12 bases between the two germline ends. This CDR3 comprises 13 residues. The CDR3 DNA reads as TGTGCCAGCAGTTTAAGTGGGGGCGGGGAGCAGTACTTC. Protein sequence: CASSLSGGGEQYF.

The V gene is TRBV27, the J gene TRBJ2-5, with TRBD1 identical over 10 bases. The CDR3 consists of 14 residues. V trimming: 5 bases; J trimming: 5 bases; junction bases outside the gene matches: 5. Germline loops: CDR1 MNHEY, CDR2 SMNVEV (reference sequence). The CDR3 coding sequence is TGTGCCAGCAGTCCCCGGACAGGGGGTGAGACCCAGTACTTC. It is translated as CASSPRTGGETQYF.

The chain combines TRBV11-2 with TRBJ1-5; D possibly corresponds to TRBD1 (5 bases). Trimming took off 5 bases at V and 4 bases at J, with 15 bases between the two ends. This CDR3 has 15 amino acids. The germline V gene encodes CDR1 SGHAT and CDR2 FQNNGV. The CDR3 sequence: CASSAGSTFNQPQHF. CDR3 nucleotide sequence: TGTGCCAGCAGCGCAGGGAGCACGTTTAATCAGCCCCAGCATTTT.

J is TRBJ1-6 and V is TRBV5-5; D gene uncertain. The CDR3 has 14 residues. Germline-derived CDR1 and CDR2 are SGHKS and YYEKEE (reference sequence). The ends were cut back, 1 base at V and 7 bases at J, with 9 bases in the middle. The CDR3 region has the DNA TGTGCCAGCAGCTTGTTGGCAGGAAATTCACCCCTCCACTTT. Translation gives CASSLLAGNSPLHF.

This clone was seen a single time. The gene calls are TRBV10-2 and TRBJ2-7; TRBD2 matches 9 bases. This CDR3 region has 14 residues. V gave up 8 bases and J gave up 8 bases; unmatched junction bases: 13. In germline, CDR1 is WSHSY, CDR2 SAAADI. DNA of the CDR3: TGCGCCAGCTCTACAAGGACTAGCGTGGGGCAGCAGTACTTC. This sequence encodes CASSTRTSVGQQYF.